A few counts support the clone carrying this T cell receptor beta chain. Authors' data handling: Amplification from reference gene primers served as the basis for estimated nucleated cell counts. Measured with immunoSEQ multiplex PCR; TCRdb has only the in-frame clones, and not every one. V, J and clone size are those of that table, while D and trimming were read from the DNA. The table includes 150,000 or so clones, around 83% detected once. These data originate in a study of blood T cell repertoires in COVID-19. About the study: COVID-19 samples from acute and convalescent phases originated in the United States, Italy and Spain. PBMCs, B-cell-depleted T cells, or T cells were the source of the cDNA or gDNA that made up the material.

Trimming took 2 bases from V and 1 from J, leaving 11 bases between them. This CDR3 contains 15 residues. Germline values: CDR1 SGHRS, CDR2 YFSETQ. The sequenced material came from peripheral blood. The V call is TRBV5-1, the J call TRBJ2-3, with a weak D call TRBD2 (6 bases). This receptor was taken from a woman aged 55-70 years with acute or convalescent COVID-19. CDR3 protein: CASSFSGTRTDTQYF. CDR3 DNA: TGCGCCAGCAGCTTTAGCGGAACCCGCACAGATACGCAGTATTTT.